This paragraph reports one T cell receptor (beta chain). The antigen is unknown. Germline V lookup: CDR1 SGHRS, CDR2 YFSETQ. The trim removed 3 bases at V and 3 bases at J, leaving 2 bases unmatched. The CDR3 runs to 14 residues. Documented time point: newly diagnosed GD, antithyroid drugs for less than 3 months. TCR sequences were obtained from RNA taken from PBMCs. As a group, patients came from one endocrinology department in Xi'an, China. The data are from a study of regulatory T cells in long-lasting Graves disease. Study conclusions and caveats: Favored usage of TRBV28, TRBJ1-2 and TRBJ2-5 was recorded in persistent disease. Persistent Graves' patients showed less TCR diversity than newly diagnosed ones.

Researchers made TCR beta libraries by using iRepertoire HTBI primers and running Arm-PCR on CDR3 regions. TCRdb reprocessed the multiplex PCR reads with MiXCR, giving one entry per CDR3 protein. This table holds about 380,000 distinct CDR3 sequences, less than 20% found once. This TCR was recovered from a female donor with Graves disease. V gene TRBV5-1 combines with J gene TRBJ2-4; 8 nucleotides line up with TRBD1. The material was peripheral blood mononuclear cells (PBMCs), obtained at new diagnosis, from a patient treated with antithyroid drugs. In nucleotides, the CDR3 is TGCGCCAGCAGCTCGGGACAGGACAAAAACATTCAGTACTTC. Its translation is CASSSGQDKNIQYF.